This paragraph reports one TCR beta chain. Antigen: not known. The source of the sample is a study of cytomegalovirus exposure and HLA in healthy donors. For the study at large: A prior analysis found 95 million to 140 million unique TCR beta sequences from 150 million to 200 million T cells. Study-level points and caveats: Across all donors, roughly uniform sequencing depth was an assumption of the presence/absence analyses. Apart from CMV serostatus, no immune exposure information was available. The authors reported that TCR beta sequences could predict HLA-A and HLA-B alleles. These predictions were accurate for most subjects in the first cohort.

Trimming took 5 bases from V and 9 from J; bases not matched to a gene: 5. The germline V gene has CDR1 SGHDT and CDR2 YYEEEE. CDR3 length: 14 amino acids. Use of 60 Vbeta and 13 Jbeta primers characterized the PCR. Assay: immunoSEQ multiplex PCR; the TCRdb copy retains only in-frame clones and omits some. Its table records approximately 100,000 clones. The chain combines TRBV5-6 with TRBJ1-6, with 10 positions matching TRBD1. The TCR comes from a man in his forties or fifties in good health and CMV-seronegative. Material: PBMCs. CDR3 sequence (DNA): TGTGCCAGCAGACAGACAGGGGGCACTTCACCCCTCCACTTT. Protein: CASRQTGGTSPLHF.